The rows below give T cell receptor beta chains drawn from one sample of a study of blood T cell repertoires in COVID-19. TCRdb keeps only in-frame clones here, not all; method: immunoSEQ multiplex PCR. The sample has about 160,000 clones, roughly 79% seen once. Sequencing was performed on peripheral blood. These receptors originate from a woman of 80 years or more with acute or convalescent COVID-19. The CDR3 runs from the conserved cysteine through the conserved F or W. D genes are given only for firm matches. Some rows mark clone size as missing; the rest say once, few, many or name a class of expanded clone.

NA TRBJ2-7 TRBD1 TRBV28 TGTGCCAGCTGTACGACAGGGACCGAGCAGTACTTC CASCTTGTEQYF
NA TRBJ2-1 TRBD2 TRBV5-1 TGCGCCAGCAGAAATAGCGGGAGGTCCTACAATGAGCAGTTCTTC CASRNSGRSYNEQFF
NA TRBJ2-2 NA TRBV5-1 TGCGCCAGCAGCTTGGGCCGCAGGGTTGGTGGCACCGGGGAGCTGTTTTTT CASSLGRRVGGTGELFF
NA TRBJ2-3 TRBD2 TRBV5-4 TGTGCCAGCAGCCCCGGGGGTGCGGGAGGGCGGGGGACAGATACGCAGTATTTT CASSPGGAGGRGTDTQYF
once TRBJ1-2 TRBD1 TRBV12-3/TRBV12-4 TGTGCCAGCAGTGGGGACAGGGTTGGCTACACCTTC CASSGDRVGYTF
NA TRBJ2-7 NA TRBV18 TGTGCCAGCTCACCTGGCAGGGGATACCACGAGCAGTACTTC CASSPGRGYHEQYF
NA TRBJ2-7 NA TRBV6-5 TGTGCCAGCAGTTTTGGAGGGGAGCAGTACTTC CASSFGGEQYF
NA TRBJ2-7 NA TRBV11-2 TGTGCCAGCAGCGGAATGTGGGCAAACACCGAGCAGTACTTC CASSGMWANTEQYF
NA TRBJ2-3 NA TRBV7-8 TGTGCCAGCAGCCCCCCAGATGTTACGCAGTATTTT CASSPPDVTQYF
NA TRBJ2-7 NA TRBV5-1 TGCGCCAGCAGCTTCCGGGAAGGCGGGGAGCAGTACTTC CASSFREGGEQYF
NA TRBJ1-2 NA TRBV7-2 TGTGCCAGCACCTCGAGAGCTAACTATGGCTACACCTTC CASTSRANYGYTF
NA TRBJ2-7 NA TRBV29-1 TGCAGCGTACTAGCTCCCTCGTACGAGCAGTACTTC CSVLAPSYEQYF
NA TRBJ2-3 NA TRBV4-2 TGTGCCAGCAGCCCTTCCGAGCCTCCTTATACGCAGTATTTT CASSPSEPPYTQYF
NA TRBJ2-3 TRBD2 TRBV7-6 TGTGCCAGCAGCTTAACGGCTAGCGGGACGAGTACAGATACGCAGTATTTT CASSLTASGTSTDTQYF
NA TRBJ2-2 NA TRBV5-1 TGCGCCAGCAGCTTGGCGGCGGGACACACCGGGGAGCTGTTTTTT CASSLAAGHTGELFF
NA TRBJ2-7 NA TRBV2 TGTGCCAGCAGATATAACAGCTACTACGAGCAGTACTTC CASRYNSYYEQYF
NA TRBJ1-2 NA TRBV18 TGTGCCAGCTCACCACCGTTGGCCGGGTCCGGCTACACCTTC CASSPPLAGSGYTF
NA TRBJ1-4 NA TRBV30 TGTGCCTGGAGTCCTTCTCTGACAGAGACGCCAACTAATGAAAAACTGTTTTTT CAWSPSLTETPTNEKLFF
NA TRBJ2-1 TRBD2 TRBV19 TGTGCCAGTAGACAGATAGCGGGAGGTTCCAATGAGCAGTTCTTC CASRQIAGGSNEQFF
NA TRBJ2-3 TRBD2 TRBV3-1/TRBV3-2 TGTGCCAGCAGCCGCGGGCGGACTGGGGGGGCAGATACGCAGTATTTT CASSRGRTGGADTQYF
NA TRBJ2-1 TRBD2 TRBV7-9 TGTGCCAGCAGTCGCCCGGGACTAGCGGGAGTCGGTGAGCAGTTCTTC CASSRPGLAGVGEQFF
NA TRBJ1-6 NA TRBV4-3 TGCGCCAGCAGCCAAGAGTACAGCCATAATTCACCCCTCCACTTT CASSQEYSHNSPLHF
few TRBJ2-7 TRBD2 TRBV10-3 TGTGCCATCAGTGAGTCCCCCGGGAGGGGACCCCACGAGCAGTACTTC CAISESPGRGPHEQYF
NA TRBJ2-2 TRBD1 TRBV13 TGTGCCAGCAGCGCGAACCTGGGACAGGCCACCGGGGAGCTGTTTTTT CASSANLGQATGELFF
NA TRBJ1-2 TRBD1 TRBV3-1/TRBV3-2 TGTGCCAGCAGCTTACGGACAGGGGGCGATGGCTACACCTTC CASSLRTGGDGYTF
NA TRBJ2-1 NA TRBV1 TGCACCAGCTGCCCTTTGGCTAGCGGATACAATGAGCAGTTCTTC CTSCPLASGYNEQFF
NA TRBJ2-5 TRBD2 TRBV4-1 TGCGCCAGCAGCCGGGGCGGACTAGCTGTGGAGACCCAGTACTTC CASSRGGLAVETQYF
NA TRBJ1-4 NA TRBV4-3 TGCGCCAGCAGCCAAGAAGGCGGGCGGAATGAAAAACTGTTTTTT CASSQEGGRNEKLFF
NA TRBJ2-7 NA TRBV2 TGTGCCAGCAGTGCCAAGCGGCTGACCTACGAGCAGTACTTC CASSAKRLTYEQYF
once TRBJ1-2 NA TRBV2 TGTGCCCTCTTTCCCCCATCGGTCAACTATGGCTACACCTTC CALFPPSVNYGYTF
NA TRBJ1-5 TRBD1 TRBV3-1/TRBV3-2 TGTGCCAGCAGCCTCGGACAGGGAGGTCAGCCCCAGCATTTT CASSLGQGGQPQHF
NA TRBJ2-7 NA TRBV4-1 TGCGCCAGCAGCCAAGAGAGGTCTAACGAGCAGTACTTC CASSQERSNEQYF
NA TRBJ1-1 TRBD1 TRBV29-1 TGCAGCGTTAAGGAGACAGGGGGCTTCACTGAAGCTTTCTTT CSVKETGGFTEAFF
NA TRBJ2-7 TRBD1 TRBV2 TGTGCCAGCAGTGATCCGGGAGGGACAGGGGGGCACGAGCAGTACTTC CASSDPGGTGGHEQYF
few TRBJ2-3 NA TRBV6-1 TGTGCCAGCAGTGAACCGGGGACAGATACGCAGTATTTT CASSEPGTDTQYF
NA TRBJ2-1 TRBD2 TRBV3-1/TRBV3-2 TGTGCCAGCAGCCGCGACGCTGGTAGCGGGAAGTACAATGAGCAGTTCTTC CASSRDAGSGKYNEQFF
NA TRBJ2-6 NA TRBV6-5 TGTGCCAGCAGTTACTCGTTCGGCGGGGTGGCCAACGTCCTGACTTTC CASSYSFGGVANVLTF
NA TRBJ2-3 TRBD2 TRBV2 TGTGCCAGGGGGAGGGAAAACACAGATACGCAGTATTTT CARGRENTDTQYF
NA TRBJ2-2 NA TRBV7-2 TGTGCCACTAACAGGGTAGGGTGGACCGGGGAGCTGTTTTTT CATNRVGWTGELFF
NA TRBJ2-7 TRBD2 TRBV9 TGTGCCAGCAGCAACTCAGCGGGAGCCGCCTACGAGCAGTACTTC CASSNSAGAAYEQYF
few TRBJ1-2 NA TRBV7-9 TGTGCCAGCAGCTTAGCCCGGGGGGGCGGCTACACCTTC CASSLARGGGYTF
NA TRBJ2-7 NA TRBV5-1 TGCGCCAGCAGCAGGATCCTAGGAGGTACCGAGCAGTACTTC CASSRILGGTEQYF